The entry that follows covers one TCR beta chain sequence. This clonotype was counted only a few times. No antigen is known for it. The record has no base qualities; no much larger clone is one base away. The CDR3, from cysteine to phenylalanine, totals 17 residues. Only the CDR3 DNA is retained, 51 bases long and in frame from the first base. The germline V gene encodes CDR1 SGHNT and CDR2 YYREEE (reference sequence). Clipping removes 4 bases from V and 1 base from J, with 7 as the unmatched junction base count. This entry belongs to a study of T cell repertoires in cytomegalovirus infection (dated by TCRdb to the late 2010s). Context from the whole study: The HLA type of each donor mattered for the analysis, because public TCR beta signatures pointed to carriage of CMV infection along with the matching HLA type. Study-level results and caveats: Carriers of CMV infection plus the relevant HLA type were discriminated by the cumulative frequency of public TCR beta family members in the study cohort and in an independent roughly 320-donor cohort. The ex vivo response was dominated by HLA-C-restricted CMV-specific TCR beta clonotypes, which also provided the single most frequent clonotype in two of eight donors.

Reads for this sample came from an Illumina HiSeq 1500. TCRdb reworked the public reads: Q25 trimming with fastp, MiXCR clone assembly, productive beta chains retained. Each CDR3 protein appears once, grouped with its most common genes and DNA. This sample has about 490,000 distinct CDR3 sequences in its table, and 16% of those were observed once. The ten largest account for about 24% of the sample. Material for sequencing was CD8+ T cells from PBMCs. The chain uses TRBV5-4 and TRBJ1-4; 10 middle bases align to TRBD1. This receptor was taken from a human donor in good health (CMV status not recorded). Some clones in this sample may be carry-over from other donors' samples. The nucleotide sequence reads as follows: TGTGCCAGCAGCCAACGGGGACAGGGGAGAACTAATGAAAAACTGTTTTTT. It specifies CASSQRGQGRTNEKLFF.